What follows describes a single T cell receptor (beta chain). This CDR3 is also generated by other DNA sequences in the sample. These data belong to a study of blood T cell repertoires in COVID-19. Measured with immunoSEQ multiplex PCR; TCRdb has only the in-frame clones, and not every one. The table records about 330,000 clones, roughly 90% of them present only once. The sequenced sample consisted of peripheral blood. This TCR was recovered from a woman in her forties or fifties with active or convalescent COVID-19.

CDR3 sequence (DNA): TGTGCCAGTAGTATGGGACAGGTGAACACTGAAGCTTTCTTT. Translated, it gives CASSMGQVNTEAFF. The V and J genes are TRBV19 and TRBJ1-1; 8 nucleotides agree with TRBD1. Germline V gives CDR1 LNHDA, CDR2 SQIVND (reference sequence). The ends lost 3 bases at V and 0 bases at J; junction bases unmatched: 0. The CDR3 sequence is 14 residues long.